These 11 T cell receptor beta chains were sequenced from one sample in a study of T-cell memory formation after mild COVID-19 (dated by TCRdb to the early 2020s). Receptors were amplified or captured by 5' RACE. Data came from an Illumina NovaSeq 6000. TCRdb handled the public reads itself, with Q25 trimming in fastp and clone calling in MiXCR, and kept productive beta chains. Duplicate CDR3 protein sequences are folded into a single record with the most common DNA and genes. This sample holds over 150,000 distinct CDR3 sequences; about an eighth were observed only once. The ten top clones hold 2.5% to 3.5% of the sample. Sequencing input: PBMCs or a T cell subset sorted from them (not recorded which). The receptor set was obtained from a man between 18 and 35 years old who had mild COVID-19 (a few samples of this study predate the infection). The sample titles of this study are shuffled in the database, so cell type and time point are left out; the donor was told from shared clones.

The CDR3 nucleotides are TGTGCCAGCAGTTACTCGGGAACCTACACCGGGGAGCTGTTTTTT. Translation: CASSYSGTYTGELFF. This chain connects TRBV6-2 or TRBV6-3 to TRBJ2-2; D is uncertain. CDR3 length equals 15 residues. Germline V lookup: CDR1 MNHEY, CDR2 SVGEGT. V lost 0 bases and J 3 bases, leaving 8 bases between the germline ends.

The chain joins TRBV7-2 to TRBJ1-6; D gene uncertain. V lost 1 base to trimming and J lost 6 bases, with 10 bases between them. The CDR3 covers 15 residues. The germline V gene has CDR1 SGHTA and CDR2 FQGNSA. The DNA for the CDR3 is TGTGCCAGCAGCTTAGGTACCATTACTAATTCACCCCTCCACTTT. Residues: CASSLGTITNSPLHF.

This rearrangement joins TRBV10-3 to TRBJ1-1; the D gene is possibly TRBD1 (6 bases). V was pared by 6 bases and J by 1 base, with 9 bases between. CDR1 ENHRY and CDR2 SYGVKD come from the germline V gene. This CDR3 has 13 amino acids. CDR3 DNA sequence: TGTGCCATCAGCGACAGGACGAACACTGAAGCTTTCTTT. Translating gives CAISDRTNTEAFF.

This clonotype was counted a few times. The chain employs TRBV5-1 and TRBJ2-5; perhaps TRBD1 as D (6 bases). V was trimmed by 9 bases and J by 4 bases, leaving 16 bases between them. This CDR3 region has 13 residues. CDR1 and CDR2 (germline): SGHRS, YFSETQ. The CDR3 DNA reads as TGCGCCACCTCCAACAGGGTAGGAGAGACCCAGTACTTC. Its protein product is CATSNRVGETQYF.

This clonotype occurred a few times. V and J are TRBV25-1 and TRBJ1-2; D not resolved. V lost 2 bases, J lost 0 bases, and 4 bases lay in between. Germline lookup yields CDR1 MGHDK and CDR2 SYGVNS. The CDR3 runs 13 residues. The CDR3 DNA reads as TGTGCCAGCAGTGAACTTGCTAACTATGGCTACACCTTC. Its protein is CASSELANYGYTF.

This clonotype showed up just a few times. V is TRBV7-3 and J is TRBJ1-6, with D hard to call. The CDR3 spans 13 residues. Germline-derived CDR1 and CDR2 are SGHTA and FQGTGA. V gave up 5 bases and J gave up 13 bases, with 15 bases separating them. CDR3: CASSQSELSPLHF. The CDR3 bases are TGTGCCAGCAGCCAAAGCGAATTATCTCCCCTCCACTTT.

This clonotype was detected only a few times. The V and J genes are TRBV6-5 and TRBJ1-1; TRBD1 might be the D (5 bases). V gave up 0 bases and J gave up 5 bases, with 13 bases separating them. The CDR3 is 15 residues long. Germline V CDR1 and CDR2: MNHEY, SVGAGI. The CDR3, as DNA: TGTGCCAGCAGTTACTCAGGGGTCGGCGAGACTGAAGCTTTCTTT. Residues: CASSYSGVGETEAFF.

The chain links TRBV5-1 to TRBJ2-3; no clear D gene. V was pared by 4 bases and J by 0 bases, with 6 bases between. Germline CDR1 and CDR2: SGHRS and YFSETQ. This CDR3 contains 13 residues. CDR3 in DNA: TGCGCCAGCAGCGAACCCAGCACAGATACGCAGTATTTT. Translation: CASSEPSTDTQYF.

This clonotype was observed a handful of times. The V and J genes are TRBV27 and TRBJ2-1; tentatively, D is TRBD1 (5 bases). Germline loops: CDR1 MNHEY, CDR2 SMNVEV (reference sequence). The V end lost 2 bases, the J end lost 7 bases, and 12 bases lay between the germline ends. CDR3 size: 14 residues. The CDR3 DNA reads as TGTGCCAGCAGTTTAGCAGGGCTGCGGAATGAGCAGTTCTTC. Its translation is CASSLAGLRNEQFF.

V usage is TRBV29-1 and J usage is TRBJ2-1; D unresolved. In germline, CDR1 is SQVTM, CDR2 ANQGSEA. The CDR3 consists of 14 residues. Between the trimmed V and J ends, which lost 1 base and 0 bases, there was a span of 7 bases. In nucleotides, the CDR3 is TGCAGCGTTGAAGGCCGACGCTCCTACAATGAGCAGTTCTTC. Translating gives CSVEGRRSYNEQFF.

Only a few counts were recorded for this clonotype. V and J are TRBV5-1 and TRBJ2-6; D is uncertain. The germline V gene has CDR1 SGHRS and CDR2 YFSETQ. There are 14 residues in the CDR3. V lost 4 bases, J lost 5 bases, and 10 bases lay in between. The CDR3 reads CASSIVLWANVLTF. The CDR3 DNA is TGCGCCAGCAGCATAGTTCTCTGGGCCAACGTCCTGACTTTC.